This record concerns one TCR beta chain sequence. This sample was taken from a study of T cells after somatic rescue of genetic block. This table comes from immunoSEQ multiplex PCR, and its TCRdb copy is limited to in-frame clones, with some not included. Seen here are approximately 67,000 clones, 92% observed once, and the top ten hold around 2.8%. This CDR3 has 14 amino acids. Germline V CDR1 and CDR2: SNHLY, FYNNEI. Trimming removed 8 bases at V and 3 bases at J, with 17 bases between. This chain uses TRBV2 with TRBJ2-7, with D possibly TRBD2 on 6 matching bases. The sequence was collected from a man aged 35 to 55. Material: peripheral blood mononuclear cells (PBMCs). The CDR3 loop reads CASGGVQGYYEQYF. The CDR3 bases are TGTGCCAGCGGAGGGGTGCAGGGATACTACGAGCAGTACTTC.